This T cell receptor beta chain was observed in a study of blood T cell repertoires in COVID-19. This clone appeared once. Method: immunoSEQ multiplex PCR; TCRdb's copy keeps in-frame clones and lacks some. In the table there are about 110,000 clones, about two thirds of which are singletons. The CDR3 is made up of 14 amino acids. Trimming at V came to 5 bases and at J to 5 bases, leaving 8 bases not matched to a gene. CDR1 is MDHEN and CDR2 is SYDVKM in the germline V gene. The clonotype originates from a woman in her thirties or forties with acute or convalescent COVID-19. The sample was peripheral blood. The chain has TRBV28 and TRBJ2-7; 8 positions match TRBD1. CDR3 nucleotides: TGTGCCAGCAGTCCCCGGACAGGGAAGGACGAGCAGTACTTC. Protein product: CASSPRTGKDEQYF. Drawing the rest from reference TRBV28 and TRBJ2-7, the complete variable domain is DVKVTQSSRYLVKRTGEKVFLECVQDMDHENMFWYRQDPGLGLRLIYFSYDVKMKEKGDIPEGYSVSREKKERFSLILESASTNQTSMYLCASSPRTGKDEQYFGPGTRLTVT.